This T cell receptor (beta chain) came from a study of cytomegalovirus exposure and HLA in healthy donors. Across the study: Later analysis reported that the 95 to 150 validation repertoires shared the platform of the roughly 680 first-cohort repertoires.

General observations from the study: Specificity of a few CMV-associated chains for CMV antigens was verified in vitro. Reported results showed that the classifier diagnosed cytomegalovirus status with high specificity and sensitivity. It was found in a later analysis that first-cohort TCR clusters tended to co-occur in the approximately 120 validation repertoires.

The CDR3 spans 15 residues. The V gene's germline CDR1 is MGHDK and CDR2 SYGVNS. The V gene lost 0 bases and the J gene lost 4 bases, with 10 bases spanning the gap. As for this clone: The antigen is undetermined.

The data were produced by immunoSEQ multiplex PCR, yet TCRdb's version contains in-frame clones alone and is incomplete. Here the sample spans 66,000 or so clones, approximately 97% being singletons. V usage is TRBV25-1 and J usage is TRBJ2-1; no definite D call. Sequencing was carried out using PBMCs. This TCR came from a young woman in good health and CMV-seropositive. CDR3 nucleotide sequence: TGTGCCAGCAGTGAATATGGTCTGGCTTACAATGAGCAGTTCTTC. The encoded protein is CASSEYGLAYNEQFF.